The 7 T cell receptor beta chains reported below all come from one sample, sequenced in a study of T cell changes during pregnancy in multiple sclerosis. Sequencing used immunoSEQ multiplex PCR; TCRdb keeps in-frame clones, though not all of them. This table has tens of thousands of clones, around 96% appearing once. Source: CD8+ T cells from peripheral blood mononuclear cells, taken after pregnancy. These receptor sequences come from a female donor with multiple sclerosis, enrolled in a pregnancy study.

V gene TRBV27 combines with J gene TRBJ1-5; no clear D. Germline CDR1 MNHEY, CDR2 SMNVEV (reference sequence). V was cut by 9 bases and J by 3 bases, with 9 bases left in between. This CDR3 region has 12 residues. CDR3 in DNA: TGTGCCAGTTGGGAGTCCAATCAGCCCCAGCATTTT. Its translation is CASWESNQPQHF.

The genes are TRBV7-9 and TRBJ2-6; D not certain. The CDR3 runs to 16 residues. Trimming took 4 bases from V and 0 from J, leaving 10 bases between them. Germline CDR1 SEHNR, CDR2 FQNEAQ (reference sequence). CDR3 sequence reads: CASSSPLVSGANVLTF. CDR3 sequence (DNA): TGTGCCAGCAGCTCTCCTTTAGTCTCTGGGGCCAACGTCCTGACTTTC.

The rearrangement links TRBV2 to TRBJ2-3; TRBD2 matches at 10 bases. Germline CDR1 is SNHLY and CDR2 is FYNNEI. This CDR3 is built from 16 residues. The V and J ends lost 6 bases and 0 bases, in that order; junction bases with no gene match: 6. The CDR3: CASSRSSGRSTDTQYF. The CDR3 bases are TGTGCCAGCAGCCGTTCTAGCGGGAGAAGCACAGATACGCAGTATTTT.

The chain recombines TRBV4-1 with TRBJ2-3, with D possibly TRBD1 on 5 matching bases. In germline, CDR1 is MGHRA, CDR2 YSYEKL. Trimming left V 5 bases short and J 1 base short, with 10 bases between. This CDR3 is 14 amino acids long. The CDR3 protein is CASSFTTGTDTQYF. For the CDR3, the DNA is TGCGCCAGCAGCTTTACGACAGGCACAGATACGCAGTATTTT.

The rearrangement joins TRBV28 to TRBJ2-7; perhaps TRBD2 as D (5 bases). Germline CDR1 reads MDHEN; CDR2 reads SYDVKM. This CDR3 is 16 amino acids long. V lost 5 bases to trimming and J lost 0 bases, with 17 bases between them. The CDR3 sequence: CASSPPADWSSYEQYF. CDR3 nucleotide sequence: TGTGCCAGCAGTCCGCCGGCGGACTGGAGCTCCTACGAGCAGTACTTC. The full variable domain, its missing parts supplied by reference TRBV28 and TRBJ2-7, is DVKVTQSSRYLVKRTGEKVFLECVQDMDHENMFWYRQDPGLGLRLIYFSYDVKMKEKGDIPEGYSVSREKKERFSLILESASTNQTSMYLCASSPPADWSSYEQYFGPGTRLTVT.

CDR3 loop: CASSRGLVAYEQYF. In DNA, the CDR3 is TGTGCCAGCAGCCGCGGACTAGTCGCCTACGAGCAGTACTTC. The chain joins TRBV7-9 to TRBJ2-7; 7 bases map to TRBD2. CDR1 is SEHNR, CDR2 FQNEAQ, per germline (reference sequence). The CDR3 sequence is 14 residues long. Germline trimming cut 5 bases from V and 2 bases from J; bases unmatched to any gene: 6.

The CDR3 reads CASEGVNTEAFF. The CDR3 region has the DNA TGTGCCAGCGAAGGGGTGAACACTGAAGCTTTCTTT. The J gene is TRBJ1-1, the V gene TRBV6-6; TRBD1 might be the D (5 bases). Trimming removed 8 bases from V and 0 bases from J, with 7 bases in between. This CDR3 has 12 residues. The germline V gene has CDR1 MNHNY and CDR2 SVGAGI (reference sequence).